The 16 T cell receptor beta chains listed next were all sequenced from one sample in a study of CD8 T cells in cerebrospinal fluid in Alzheimer's disease. TCRdb derives one entry per CDR3 protein from the 10x single-cell sequencing reads, leaving out DNA. The sample totals about 1,500 distinct CDR3 sequences. Sequenced material: cerebrospinal fluid. The source is a human donor in good health.

This clonotype counts as medium-sized by frequency. The V gene is TRBV12-3 or TRBV12-4, the J gene TRBJ2-4; the D call of TRBD2 rests on TCRdb alone, since no DNA is present to check it. The CDR3 consists of 15 residues. The CDR3 loop is CASSPAGTARSIQYF.

This clonotype is classed as medium-sized (0.01 to 0.1%) by frequency. The V call is TRBV20-1, the J call TRBJ1-5. The length of the CDR3 is 12 residues. Germline lookup yields CDR1 DFQATT and CDR2 SNEGSKA (reference sequence). CDR3 sequence: CSAQGPAQPQHF.

By frequency, this clonotype registers medium-sized. The chain couples TRBV25-1 to TRBJ1-1; the D call of TRBD1 rests on TCRdb alone, since no DNA is present to check it. The germline CDR1 and CDR2 sequences are MGHDK and SYGVNS. CDR3 length: 15 amino acids. The chain's CDR3 is CASSDGGPPNTEAFF.

Measured by frequency, this clonotype is medium-sized (0.01 to 0.1%). The V gene is TRBV6-4, the J gene TRBJ2-7; checking the TCRdb D call of TRBD1 is not possible without DNA. This CDR3 spans 15 amino acids. Germline V gives CDR1 MRHNA, CDR2 SNTAGT. The chain's CDR3 is CASSLEAGANYEQYF.

This clonotype ranks as medium-sized in terms of frequency. V gene TRBV27 combines with J gene TRBJ2-5; with no DNA, the TCRdb D assignment of TRBD2 cannot be verified. CDR3 length: 14 residues. Looked up from germline, CDR1 is MNHEY and CDR2 is SMNVEV (reference sequence). CDR3 sequence: CASKGSGRAETQYF.

Frequency places this clonotype as medium-sized. The chain couples TRBV12-3 or TRBV12-4 to TRBJ1-3; no DNA is available, so the TRBD1 call from TCRdb remains unchecked. This CDR3 contains 16 residues. CDR3 sequence: CASSSLQGATGNTIYF.

This clonotype ranks as large in terms of frequency. V and J are TRBV20-1 and TRBJ2-1; TCRdb's D call, TRBD2, is unchecked because there is no DNA. The CDR3 is 12 residues long. Looked up from germline, CDR1 is DFQATT and CDR2 is SNEGSKA (reference sequence). The CDR3 spells CSGGSGSNEQFF.

The chain has TRBV19 and TRBJ1-1; TCRdb outputs TRBD1, but without DNA this stays unchecked. CDR1 is LNHDA, CDR2 SQIVND, per germline (reference sequence). The CDR3 spans 14 residues. CDR3 sequence reads: CASSMGPSNTEAFF.

This clonotype is labeled medium-sized based on frequency. The gene calls are TRBV6-2 or TRBV6-3 and TRBJ2-4; TCRdb's assignment of TRBD2 cannot be checked, as there is no DNA. The CDR3 sequence is 13 residues long. The germline V gene has CDR1 MNHEY and CDR2 SVGEGT. The CDR3 sequence: CASSYSSPNIQYF.

In terms of frequency, this clonotype is medium-sized. The chain employs TRBV21-1 and TRBJ1-3; TCRdb's assignment of TRBD1 cannot be checked, as there is no DNA. TRBV21-1 has pseudogene status. The CDR3 is made up of 16 amino acids. The CDR3 sequence: CASTSVPRDGGNTIYF.

In terms of frequency, this clonotype is medium-sized. CDR3: CSARDDLGSNYGYTF. The J gene is TRBJ1-2, the V gene TRBV20-1. Germline-derived CDR1 and CDR2 are DFQATT and SNEGSKA (reference sequence). The CDR3 consists of 15 residues.

This clonotype registers large by frequency. The chain uses TRBV25-1 and TRBJ2-7; TCRdb returns TRBD2, unconfirmable since there is no DNA. CDR3 size: 14 residues. Germline CDR1 reads MGHDK; CDR2 reads SYGVNS. CDR3 amino acids: CASRVGSGSYEQYF.

Measured by frequency, this clonotype is medium-sized. The rearrangement links TRBV11-2 to TRBJ2-5; there is no DNA to check the TCRdb D call of TRBD2. Looked up from germline, CDR1 is SGHAT and CDR2 is FQNNGV. This CDR3 contains 15 residues. CDR3 region: CASSLWLADQETQYF.

Judged by frequency, this clonotype is medium-sized. The chain joins TRBV12-3 or TRBV12-4 to TRBJ2-1; lacking DNA, the TRBD1 call made by TCRdb goes unchecked. The CDR3 has 14 amino acids. The CDR3 is CAGGRGGDFNEQFF.

This clonotype is labeled large based on frequency. This chain links TRBV7-2 with TRBJ2-3; TCRdb calls TRBD2, which cannot be checked without DNA. Germline CDR1 is SGHTA and CDR2 is FQGNSA. The CDR3 is 14 residues long. CDR3 in amino acids: CASLRGPWEDTQYF.

This clonotype is deemed medium-sized by its frequency. The chain links TRBV5-1 to TRBJ2-1; TCRdb designates TRBD2, a call that cannot be tested without DNA. Germline CDR1 SGHRS, CDR2 YFSETQ. This CDR3 is 16 amino acids long. The CDR3 protein is CASSPGSVGPEGEQFF.